Below, 4 T cell receptor beta chains from the same sample are listed, as sequenced in a study of regulatory T cells in long-lasting Graves disease. Construction of the TCR beta libraries employed iRepertoire HTBI primers in conjunction with Arm-PCR of CDR3 regions. Each CDR3 protein is one row after TCRdb ran MiXCR on the multiplex PCR reads. The sample shows about 380,000 distinct CDR3 sequences, 15% to 18% of them seen only once. Time point indicated: newly diagnosed GD, antithyroid drugs for less than 3 months. With RNA extracted from PBMCs as input, the TCR library was made. The source was peripheral blood mononuclear cells (PBMCs), collected at new diagnosis, from a patient treated with antithyroid drugs. All receptors come from a female donor with Graves disease.

This clonotype was picked up many times. The chain links TRBV2 to TRBJ2-1; tentative D call: TRBD2 (5 bases). This CDR3 comprises 14 residues. Germline CDR1 SNHLY, CDR2 FYNNEI. V shed 8 bases and J shed 2 bases, with 13 bases lying between them. The CDR3 DNA sequence: TGTGCCAGCCAACAGCGGCTAACCTACAATGAGCAGTTCTTC. Translating gives CASQQRLTYNEQFF.

Remarks on this clonotype: A much bigger clone sits one base away, suggesting this may be a read error. The rearrangement joins TRBV6-2 or TRBV6-3 to TRBJ2-7; TRBD1 is a possible D gene (5 bases). Trimming shortened V by 1 base and J by 1 base, and 23 bases separated the two germline ends. The CDR3 contains 19 residues. The V gene's germline CDR1 is MNHEY and CDR2 SVGEGT. For the CDR3, the DNA is TGTGCCAGCAGTTACTTCAGGGCAGACCGAGCAGCCTCTTCCTACGAGCAGTACTTC. Its protein product is CASSYFRADRAASSYEQYF.

The chain has TRBV10-3 and TRBJ2-1; 14 bases match TRBD2. Germline V gene sequence: CDR1 ENHRY, CDR2 SYGVKD. This CDR3 spans 17 amino acids. V trimming: 2 bases; J trimming: 4 bases; junction bases outside the gene matches: 4. DNA for the CDR3: TGTGCCATCAGTGAGGGGTGGACTAGCGGGGGGTACAATGAGCAGTTCTTC. Translated, it gives CAISEGWTSGGYNEQFF.

The sample holds many counts of this clonotype. The chain is built from TRBV4-1 and TRBJ1-1, with TRBD1 as a possible D gene (5 bases). V dropped 3 bases and J dropped 7 bases, with 21 bases sitting between them. This CDR3 has 16 residues. Germline V lookup: CDR1 MGHRA, CDR2 YSYEKL. CDR3 DNA sequence: TGCGCCAGCAGCCAGACTCGACGGCAGGGCGAGATTGAAGCTTTCTTT. Its protein product is CASSQTRRQGEIEAFF.